This T cell receptor beta chain was identified in a study of OX40 agonist ivuxolimab in advanced cancers. Study-level information: Ivuxolimab is an agonistic anti-OX40 (CD134) antibody, and patients were treated with it. Prior anti-PD-1, anti-PD-L1 or anti-CTLA-4 therapy did not bar entry, and approximately 43% had some.

Details on this clone: Its matching antigen is unknown.

General study results and limits: At 0.1 to 3.0 mg/kg, CD4+ and CD8+ blood T cells expanded clonally by week 6. The mean number of expanded clones was higher in CD8+ T cells than in CD4+.

The repertoire was sequenced with immunoSEQ multiplex PCR; TCRdb's copy has only in-frame clones and lacks some. The sample includes tens of thousands of clones, 88% seen only once; the top ten take less than 0.6%. The receptor was isolated from an adult with an advanced solid tumor such as melanoma, head and neck, liver or kidney cancer. The material sequenced was CD4+ or CD8+ T cells sorted from blood, taken in a trial of the OX40 agonist ivuxolimab.

This CDR3 reads CASSIRGGGRADQPQHF. The CDR3 nucleotides read TGTGCCAGTAGTATAAGGGGAGGGGGCCGGGCTGATCAGCCCCAGCATTTT. The rearrangement uses TRBV19 and TRBJ1-5; 7 bases match TRBD1. CDR3 length: 17 amino acids. From germline, CDR1 is LNHDA and CDR2 SQIVND (reference sequence). V dropped 2 bases and J dropped 5; count of bases not matched to a gene: 12.